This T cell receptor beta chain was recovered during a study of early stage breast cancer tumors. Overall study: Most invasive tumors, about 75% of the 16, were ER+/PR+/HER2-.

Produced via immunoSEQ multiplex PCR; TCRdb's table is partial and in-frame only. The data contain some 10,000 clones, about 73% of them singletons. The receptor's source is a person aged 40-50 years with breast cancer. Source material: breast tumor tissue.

The CDR3 protein is CASSRAVGELFF. CDR3 nucleotide sequence: TGTGCCAGCAGTAGGGCGGTCGGGGAGCTGTTTTTT. The chain combines TRBV6-6 with TRBJ2-2; D gene ambiguous. This CDR3 has 12 amino acids. Per germline, CDR1 MNHNY and CDR2 SVGAGI (reference sequence). Trimming removed 5 bases at V and 7 bases at J, with 8 bases between.